This is a list of T cell receptor beta chains from one sample in a study of cytomegalovirus exposure and HLA in healthy donors. Repertoires were generated with immunoSEQ multiplex PCR, while TCRdb's copy carries only in-frame clones and drops some. This table has 100,000 to 150,000 clones, approximately 75% appearing once. The sample taken for sequencing was PBMCs. These receptors originate from a man aged 25 to 40 in good health and CMV-seronegative. The CDR3 runs from the conserved cysteine through the conserved F or W. The D gene is left open where the match is weak. Expanded clones get a size class; other rows say once, few or many, or leave the size out.

d_call: -; v_call: TRBV19; j_call: TRBJ2-2; clone_size: -; cdr3_nt: TGTGCCAGTAGTATAGCTACAGGGTCCGGGGAGCTGTTTTTT; cdr3_aa: CASSIATGSGELFF
d_call: -; v_call: TRBV6-5; j_call: TRBJ2-3; clone_size: -; cdr3_nt: TGTGCCAGCAGGATGGACAGTGGCACAGATACGCAGTATTTT; cdr3_aa: CASRMDSGTDTQYF
d_call: TRBD2; v_call: TRBV19; j_call: TRBJ2-1; clone_size: -; cdr3_nt: TGTGCCAGTAGTATAGATCAGGGAGGGGTTCGTAGGAATGAGCAGTTCTTC; cdr3_aa: CASSIDQGGVRRNEQFF
d_call: TRBD1; v_call: TRBV4-2; j_call: TRBJ1-2; clone_size: -; cdr3_nt: TGTGCCAGCAGCCAAGATTTGGGGACAGGGGGCGACTATGGCTACACCTTC; cdr3_aa: CASSQDLGTGGDYGYTF
d_call: TRBD1; v_call: TRBV6-5; j_call: TRBJ1-1; clone_size: -; cdr3_nt: TGTGCCAGCTGGGGGACAGGGAGGGCTGAAGCTTTCTTT; cdr3_aa: CASWGTGRAEAFF
d_call: -; v_call: TRBV19; j_call: TRBJ1-4; clone_size: -; cdr3_nt: TGTGCCAGTAGTATTGCGGGGTCAACTAATGAAAAACTGTTTTTT; cdr3_aa: CASSIAGSTNEKLFF
d_call: TRBD1; v_call: TRBV7-3; j_call: TRBJ1-2; clone_size: -; cdr3_nt: TGTGCCAGCAGCCTGGGCACAGGGGCCAATAGCGGCTACACCTTC; cdr3_aa: CASSLGTGANSGYTF
d_call: TRBD1; v_call: TRBV7-8; j_call: TRBJ2-7; clone_size: -; cdr3_nt: TGTGCCAGCAGCCCGGACAGGAACGAGCAGTACTTC; cdr3_aa: CASSPDRNEQYF
d_call: TRBD2; v_call: TRBV7-7; j_call: TRBJ2-5; clone_size: once; cdr3_nt: TGTGCCAGCAGCTCATACCGGACTAGCGGGAAAGAGACCCAGTACTTC; cdr3_aa: CASSSYRTSGKETQYF
d_call: -; v_call: TRBV2; j_call: TRBJ1-5; clone_size: -; cdr3_nt: TGTGCCAGCAGCCCGGGGGGTCATCAGCCCCAGCATTTT; cdr3_aa: CASSPGGHQPQHF
d_call: -; v_call: TRBV6-1; j_call: TRBJ1-2; clone_size: -; cdr3_nt: TGTGCCAGCAGGGCGAAAGGAGGTGGTTACTATGGCTACACCTTC; cdr3_aa: CASRAKGGGYYGYTF
d_call: -; v_call: TRBV7-8; j_call: TRBJ2-7; clone_size: -; cdr3_nt: TGTGCCAGCAGCTCTTACTACGAGCAGTACTTC; cdr3_aa: CASSSYYEQYF
d_call: -; v_call: TRBV18; j_call: TRBJ1-6; clone_size: -; cdr3_nt: TGTGCCAGCTCACCCGGGACACGGAATAATTCACCCCTCCACTTT; cdr3_aa: CASSPGTRNNSPLHF
d_call: -; v_call: TRBV28; j_call: TRBJ1-3; clone_size: -; cdr3_nt: TGTGCCAGCAGTTTTAGGGGCATAGGAAACACCATATATTTT; cdr3_aa: CASSFRGIGNTIYF
d_call: -; v_call: TRBV5-1; j_call: TRBJ2-4; clone_size: -; cdr3_nt: TGCGCCAGCAAAATAGAACTAGCCAAAAACATTCAGTACTTC; cdr3_aa: CASKIELAKNIQYF
d_call: -; v_call: TRBV28; j_call: TRBJ1-1; clone_size: -; cdr3_nt: TGTGCCAGCAGTGGGGCTACACCTTACGCTTTCTTT; cdr3_aa: CASSGATPYAFF
d_call: -; v_call: TRBV7-2; j_call: TRBJ2-4; clone_size: -; cdr3_nt: TGTGCCAGCAGCTTAAAACTCGCCCTTCAGGAGTACTTC; cdr3_aa: CASSLKLALQEYF
d_call: -; v_call: TRBV7-9; j_call: TRBJ2-3; clone_size: -; cdr3_nt: TGTGCCAGCAGCCAGGACATCGGCGAGGATGTCACAGATACGCAGTATTTT; cdr3_aa: CASSQDIGEDVTDTQYF
d_call: -; v_call: TRBV7-9; j_call: TRBJ1-1; clone_size: -; cdr3_nt: TGTGCCAGCAACCTTCGGACAGCTATGAACACTGAAGCTTTCTTT; cdr3_aa: CASNLRTAMNTEAFF
d_call: -; v_call: TRBV12-5; j_call: TRBJ2-3; clone_size: -; cdr3_nt: TGTGCTAGTGGTTTGGTGGGGCTTCGTACGCAGTATTTT; cdr3_aa: CASGLVGLRTQYF
d_call: TRBD1; v_call: TRBV5-5; j_call: TRBJ2-2; clone_size: -; cdr3_nt: TGTGCCAGCAGACTCAGACAGGGGGCAAACGGGGAGCTGTTTTTT; cdr3_aa: CASRLRQGANGELFF
d_call: TRBD1; v_call: TRBV5-1; j_call: TRBJ1-1; clone_size: -; cdr3_nt: TGCGCCAGCAGCTTGGCCTTCAGGGGGCCTACTGAAGCTTTCTTT; cdr3_aa: CASSLAFRGPTEAFF
d_call: TRBD1; v_call: TRBV9; j_call: TRBJ1-5; clone_size: -; cdr3_nt: TGTGCCAGCAGCCGTACAGGGGGAGGCAATCAGCCCCAGCATTTT; cdr3_aa: CASSRTGGGNQPQHF
d_call: TRBD2; v_call: TRBV5-8; j_call: TRBJ2-5; clone_size: -; cdr3_nt: TGTGCCAGCAGCTTGGTTTTCAGCGGGGGCCTCGGGGAGACCCAGTACTTC; cdr3_aa: CASSLVFSGGLGETQYF
d_call: TRBD2; v_call: TRBV7-2; j_call: TRBJ2-3; clone_size: -; cdr3_nt: TGTGCCAGCAGCTTTCAACGGGGGGGCCCAGATACGCAGTATTTT; cdr3_aa: CASSFQRGGPDTQYF
d_call: -; v_call: TRBV5-4; j_call: TRBJ1-4; clone_size: few; cdr3_nt: TGTGCCAGCAGCTCGGACGGGGCAACTAATGAAAAACTGTTTTTT; cdr3_aa: CASSSDGATNEKLFF
d_call: -; v_call: TRBV29-1; j_call: TRBJ1-2; clone_size: -; cdr3_nt: TGCAGCGTTGAAGTTCTGGAATATAGTGACGGGTCGAACTATGGCTACACCTTC; cdr3_aa: CSVEVLEYSDGSNYGYTF
d_call: -; v_call: TRBV5-1; j_call: TRBJ2-2; clone_size: -; cdr3_nt: TGCGCCAGCAGCTTTTTAACGGGAACCGGGGAGCTGTTTTTT; cdr3_aa: CASSFLTGTGELFF
d_call: TRBD2; v_call: TRBV5-1; j_call: TRBJ2-5; clone_size: -; cdr3_nt: TGCGCCAGCAGCCCGGGACTAGCGGGGAGGGAGACCCAGTACTTC; cdr3_aa: CASSPGLAGRETQYF
d_call: TRBD1; v_call: TRBV9; j_call: TRBJ2-7; clone_size: -; cdr3_nt: TGTGCCAGCAGCGCCGAAACGGGACAGGGTATTGAGCAGTACTTC; cdr3_aa: CASSAETGQGIEQYF
d_call: -; v_call: TRBV7-9; j_call: TRBJ1-1; clone_size: -; cdr3_nt: TGTTCCAGCAGCCTCGGACAGCTTGAAGCTTTCTTT; cdr3_aa: CSSSLGQLEAFF
d_call: TRBD1; v_call: TRBV2; j_call: TRBJ2-3; clone_size: -; cdr3_nt: TGTGCCAGCACCAGCTACAGGGGGCGGACAGATACGCAGTATTTT; cdr3_aa: CASTSYRGRTDTQYF
d_call: TRBD2; v_call: TRBV9; j_call: TRBJ2-3; clone_size: -; cdr3_nt: TGTGCCAGCAGCGCCCCCTCGTGGGGGGGAGGTACGCAGTATTTT; cdr3_aa: CASSAPSWGGGTQYF
d_call: -; v_call: TRBV7-3; j_call: TRBJ2-3; clone_size: -; cdr3_nt: TGTGCCAGCAGCCTGGGGAGCAATCCCTCTTCAGATACGCAGTATTTT; cdr3_aa: CASSLGSNPSSDTQYF
d_call: -; v_call: TRBV27; j_call: TRBJ2-7; clone_size: -; cdr3_nt: TGTGCCAGCAGTGCGTGGGGCCCCCCCTACGAGCAGTACTTC; cdr3_aa: CASSAWGPPYEQYF
d_call: TRBD2; v_call: TRBV7-8; j_call: TRBJ2-5; clone_size: -; cdr3_nt: TGTGCCAGCAGCTCCGGACTAGCAGCCTCCCAAGAGACCCAGTACTTC; cdr3_aa: CASSSGLAASQETQYF
d_call: TRBD2; v_call: TRBV10-3; j_call: TRBJ2-7; clone_size: -; cdr3_nt: TGTGCCATCAGTGAGTCTGGCGGGGGGGCCTACGAGCAGTACTTC; cdr3_aa: CAISESGGGAYEQYF